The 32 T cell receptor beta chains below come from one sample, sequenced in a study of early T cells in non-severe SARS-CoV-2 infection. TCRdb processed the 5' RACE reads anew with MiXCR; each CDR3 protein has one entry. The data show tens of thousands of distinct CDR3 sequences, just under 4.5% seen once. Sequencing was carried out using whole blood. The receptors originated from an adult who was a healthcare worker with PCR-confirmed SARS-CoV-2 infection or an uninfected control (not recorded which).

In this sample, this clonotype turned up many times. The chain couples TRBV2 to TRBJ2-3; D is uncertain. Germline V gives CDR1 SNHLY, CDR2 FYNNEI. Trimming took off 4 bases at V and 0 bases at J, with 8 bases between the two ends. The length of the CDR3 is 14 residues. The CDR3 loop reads CASSVQPSTDTQYF. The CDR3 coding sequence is TGTGCCAGCAGTGTACAGCCTAGCACAGATACGCAGTATTTT.

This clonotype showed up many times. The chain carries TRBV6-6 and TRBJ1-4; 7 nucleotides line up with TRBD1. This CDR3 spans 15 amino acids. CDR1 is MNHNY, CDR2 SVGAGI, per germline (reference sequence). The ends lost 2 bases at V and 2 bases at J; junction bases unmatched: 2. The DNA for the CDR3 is TGTGCCAGCAGTTACGAGGGGGCTACTAATGAAAAACTGTTTTTT. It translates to CASSYEGATNEKLFF.

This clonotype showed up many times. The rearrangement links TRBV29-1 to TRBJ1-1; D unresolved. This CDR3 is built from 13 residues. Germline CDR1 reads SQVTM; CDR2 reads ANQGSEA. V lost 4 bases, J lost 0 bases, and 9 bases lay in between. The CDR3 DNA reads TGCAGCGTTGCGGTCAGACTGAACACTGAAGCTTTCTTT. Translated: CSVAVRLNTEAFF.

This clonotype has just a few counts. CDR3 amino acids: CASSLMRNNEQFF. The CDR3 DNA reads as TGTGCCAGCAGCTTAATGAGAAACAATGAGCAGTTCTTC. V gene TRBV7-2 combines with J gene TRBJ2-1; D call uncertain. Germline CDR1 is SGHTA and CDR2 is FQGNSA. The V end was cut by 2 bases, the J end by 5 bases, with 7 bases between. The CDR3 covers 13 residues.

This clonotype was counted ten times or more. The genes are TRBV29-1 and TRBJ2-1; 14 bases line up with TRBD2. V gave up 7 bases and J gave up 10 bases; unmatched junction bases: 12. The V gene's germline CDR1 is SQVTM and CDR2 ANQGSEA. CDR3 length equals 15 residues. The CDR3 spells CSAFPGLAGVGEQFF. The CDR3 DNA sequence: TGCAGCGCATTCCCGGGACTAGCGGGAGTGGGGGAGCAGTTCTTC.

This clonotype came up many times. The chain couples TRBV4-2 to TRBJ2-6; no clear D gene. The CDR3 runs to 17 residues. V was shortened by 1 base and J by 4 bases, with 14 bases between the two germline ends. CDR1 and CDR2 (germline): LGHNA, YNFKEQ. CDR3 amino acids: CASSQVLGSLGANVLTF. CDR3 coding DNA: TGTGCCAGCAGCCAAGTATTGGGATCGCTCGGGGCCAACGTCCTGACTTTC.

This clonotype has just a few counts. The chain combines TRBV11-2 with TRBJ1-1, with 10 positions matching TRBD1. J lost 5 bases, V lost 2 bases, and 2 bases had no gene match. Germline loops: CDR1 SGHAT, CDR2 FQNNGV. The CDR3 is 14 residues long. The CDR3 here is CASSLRDRGTEAFF. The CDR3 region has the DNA TGTGCCAGCAGCTTAAGGGACAGGGGAACTGAAGCTTTCTTT. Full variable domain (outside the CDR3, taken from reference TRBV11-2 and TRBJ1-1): EAGVAQSPRYKIIEKRQSVAFWCNPISGHATLYWYQQILGQGPKLLIQFQNNGVVDDSQLPKDRFSAERLKGVDSTLKIQPAKLEDSAVYLCASSLRDRGTEAFFGQGTRLTVV.

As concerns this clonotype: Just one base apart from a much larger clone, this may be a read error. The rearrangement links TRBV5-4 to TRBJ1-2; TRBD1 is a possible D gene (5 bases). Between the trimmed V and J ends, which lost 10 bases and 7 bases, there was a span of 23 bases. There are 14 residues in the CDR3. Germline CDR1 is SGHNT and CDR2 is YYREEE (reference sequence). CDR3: CAGGQPSDYGGYTF. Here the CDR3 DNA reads TGTGCCGGCGGACAACCTTCCGACTACGGTGGCTACACCTTC.

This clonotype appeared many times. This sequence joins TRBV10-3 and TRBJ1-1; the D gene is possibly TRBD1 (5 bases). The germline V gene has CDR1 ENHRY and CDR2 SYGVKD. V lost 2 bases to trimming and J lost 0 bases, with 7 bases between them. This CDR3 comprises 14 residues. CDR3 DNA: TGTGCCATCAGTGAGGGAGGGGTGAACACTGAAGCTTTCTTT. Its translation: CAISEGGVNTEAFF.

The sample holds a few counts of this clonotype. The CDR3 coding sequence is TGCGCCAGCTCCCCCGGGCCCCCGCTTTACGAGCAGTACTTC. This translates into CASSPGPPLYEQYF. The chain carries TRBV5-1 and TRBJ2-7; D gene uncertain. The length of the CDR3 is 14 residues. V lost 7 bases, J lost 4 bases, and 18 bases lay in between. Per germline, CDR1 SGHRS and CDR2 YFSETQ.

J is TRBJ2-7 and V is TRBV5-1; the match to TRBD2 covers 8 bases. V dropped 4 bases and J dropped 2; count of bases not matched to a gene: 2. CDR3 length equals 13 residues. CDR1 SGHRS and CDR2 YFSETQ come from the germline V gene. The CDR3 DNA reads TGCGCCAGCAGCCGTAGCGGGACCTACGAGCAGTACTTC. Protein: CASSRSGTYEQYF.

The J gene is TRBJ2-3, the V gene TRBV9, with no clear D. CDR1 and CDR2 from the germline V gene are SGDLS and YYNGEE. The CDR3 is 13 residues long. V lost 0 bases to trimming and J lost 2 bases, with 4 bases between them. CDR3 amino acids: CASSVATTDTQYF. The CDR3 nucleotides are TGTGCCAGCAGCGTAGCAACCACAGATACGCAGTATTTT.

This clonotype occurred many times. The CDR3 bases are TGTGCCAGCAGTGAGCCGGGACTAGCGGATTACGAGCAGTACTTC. Translation: CASSEPGLADYEQYF. J is TRBJ2-7 and V is TRBV6-2 or TRBV6-3; 11 bases agree with TRBD2. Germline V gives CDR1 MNHEY, CDR2 SVGEGT. V dropped 5 bases and J dropped 4; count of bases not matched to a gene: 7. The CDR3 covers 15 residues.

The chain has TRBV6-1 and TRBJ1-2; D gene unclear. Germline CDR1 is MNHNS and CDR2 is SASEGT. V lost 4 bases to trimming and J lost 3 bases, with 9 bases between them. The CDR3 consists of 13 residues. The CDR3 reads CASSGLVHYGYTF. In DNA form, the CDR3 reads TGTGCCAGCAGTGGTTTGGTGCACTATGGCTACACCTTC.

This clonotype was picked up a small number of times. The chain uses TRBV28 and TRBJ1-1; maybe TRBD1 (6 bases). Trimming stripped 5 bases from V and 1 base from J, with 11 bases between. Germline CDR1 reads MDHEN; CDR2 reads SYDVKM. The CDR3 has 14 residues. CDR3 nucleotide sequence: TGTGCCAGCAGTCCCGGGACACAGAACACTGAAGCTTTCTTT. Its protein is CASSPGTQNTEAFF.

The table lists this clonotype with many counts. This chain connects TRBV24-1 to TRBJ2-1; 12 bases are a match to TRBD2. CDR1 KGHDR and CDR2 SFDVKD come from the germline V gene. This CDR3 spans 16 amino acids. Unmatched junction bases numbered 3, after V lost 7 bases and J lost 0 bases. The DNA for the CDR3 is TGTGCCACCAGCACACTAGCGGGAGGCTCCTACAATGAGCAGTTCTTC. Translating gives CATSTLAGGSYNEQFF.

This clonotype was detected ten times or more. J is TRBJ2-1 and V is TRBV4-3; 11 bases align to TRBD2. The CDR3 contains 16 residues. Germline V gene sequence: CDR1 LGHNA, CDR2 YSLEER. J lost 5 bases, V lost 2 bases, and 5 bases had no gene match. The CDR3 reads CASSQQGTSGNNEQFF. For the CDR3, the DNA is TGCGCCAGCAGCCAACAAGGGACTAGCGGTAACAATGAGCAGTTCTTC.

The CDR3 reads CATSRVSGTDTQYF. The CDR3 DNA reads TGTGCCACCTCCCGGGTCTCTGGGACAGATACGCAGTATTTT. The V call is TRBV7-2, the J call TRBJ2-3, with unresolved D. The CDR3 is made up of 14 amino acids. Germline V gene lookup returns CDR1 SGHTA and CDR2 FQGNSA. V lost 10 bases, J lost 3 bases, and 17 bases lay in between.

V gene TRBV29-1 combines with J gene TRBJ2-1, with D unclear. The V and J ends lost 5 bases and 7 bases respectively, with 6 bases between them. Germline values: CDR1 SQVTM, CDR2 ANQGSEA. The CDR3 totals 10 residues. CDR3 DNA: TGCAGCGTTTTCGAGAATGAGCAGTTCTTC. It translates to CSVFENEQFF.

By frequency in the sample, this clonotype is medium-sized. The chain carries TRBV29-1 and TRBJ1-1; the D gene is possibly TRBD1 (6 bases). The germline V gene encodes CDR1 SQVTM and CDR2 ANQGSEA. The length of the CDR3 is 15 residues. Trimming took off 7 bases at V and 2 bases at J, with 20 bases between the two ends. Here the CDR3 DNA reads TGCAGCGCACCAACAGGGACGTTAGATAACACTGAAGCTTTCTTT. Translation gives CSAPTGTLDNTEAFF.

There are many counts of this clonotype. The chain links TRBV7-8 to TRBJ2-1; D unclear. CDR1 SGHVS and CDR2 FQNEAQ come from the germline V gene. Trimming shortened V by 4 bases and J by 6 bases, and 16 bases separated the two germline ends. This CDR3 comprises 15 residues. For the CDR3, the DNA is TGTGCCAGCAGCTCCCTTGACTTTTACTCCAATGAGCAGTTCTTC. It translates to CASSSLDFYSNEQFF.

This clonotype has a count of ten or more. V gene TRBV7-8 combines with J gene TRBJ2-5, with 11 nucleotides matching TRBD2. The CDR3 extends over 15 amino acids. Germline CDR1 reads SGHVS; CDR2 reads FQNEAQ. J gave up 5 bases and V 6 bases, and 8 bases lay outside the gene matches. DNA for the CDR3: TGTGCCAGCAGTGTAGCGGGAGGGCTATTTGAGACCCAGTACTTC. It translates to CASSVAGGLFETQYF.

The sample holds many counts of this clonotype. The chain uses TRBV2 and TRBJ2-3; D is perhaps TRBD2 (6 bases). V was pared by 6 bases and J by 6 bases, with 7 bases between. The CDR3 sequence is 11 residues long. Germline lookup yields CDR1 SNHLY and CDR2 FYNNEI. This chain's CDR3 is CASSAGDTQYF. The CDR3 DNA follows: TGTGCCAGCAGCGCGGGGGATACGCAGTATTTT. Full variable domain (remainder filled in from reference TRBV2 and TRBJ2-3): EPEVTQTPSHQVTQMGQEVILRCVPISNHLYFYWYRQILGQKVEFLVSFYNNEISEKSEIFDDQFSVERPDGSNFTLKIRSTKLEDSAMYFCASSAGDTQYFGPGTRLTVL.

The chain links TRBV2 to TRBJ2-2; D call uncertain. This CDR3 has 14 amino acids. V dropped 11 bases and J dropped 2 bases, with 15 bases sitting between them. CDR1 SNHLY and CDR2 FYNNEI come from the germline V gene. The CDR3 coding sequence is TGTGCCGGCACTCCGAAGAAAAACACCGGGGAGCTGTTTTTT. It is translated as CAGTPKKNTGELFF.

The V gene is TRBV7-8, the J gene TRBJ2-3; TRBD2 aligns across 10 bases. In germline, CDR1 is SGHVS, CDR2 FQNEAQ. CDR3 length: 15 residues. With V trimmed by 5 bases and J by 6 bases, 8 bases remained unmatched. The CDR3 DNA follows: TGTGCCAGCAGCCGTTCTAGCGGGAGAATGGATACGCAGTATTTT. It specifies CASSRSSGRMDTQYF.

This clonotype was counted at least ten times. This CDR3 reads CASSLMLSGVYSGNTIYF. For the CDR3, the DNA is TGTGCCAGCAGCTTGATGTTAAGTGGGGTCTACTCTGGAAACACCATATATTTT. J is TRBJ1-3 and V is TRBV5-6; unclear D gene. CDR1 SGHDT and CDR2 YYEEEE come from the germline V gene. Trimming stripped 1 base from V and 0 bases from J, with 17 bases between. CDR3 length: 18 residues.

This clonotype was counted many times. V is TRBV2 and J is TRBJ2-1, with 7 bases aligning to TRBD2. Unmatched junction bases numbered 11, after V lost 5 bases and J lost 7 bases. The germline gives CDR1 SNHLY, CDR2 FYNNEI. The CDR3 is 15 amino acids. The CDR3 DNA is TGTGCCAGCAGTCACGGACAAGCGGGATGGAATGAGCAGTTCTTC. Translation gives CASSHGQAGWNEQFF.

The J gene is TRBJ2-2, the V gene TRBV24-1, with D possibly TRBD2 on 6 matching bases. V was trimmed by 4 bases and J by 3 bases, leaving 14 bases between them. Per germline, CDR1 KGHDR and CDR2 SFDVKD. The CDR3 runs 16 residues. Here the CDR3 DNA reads TGTGCCACCAGTGACTCCCTCGGGGGTTACACCGGGGAGCTGTTTTTT. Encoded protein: CATSDSLGGYTGELFF.

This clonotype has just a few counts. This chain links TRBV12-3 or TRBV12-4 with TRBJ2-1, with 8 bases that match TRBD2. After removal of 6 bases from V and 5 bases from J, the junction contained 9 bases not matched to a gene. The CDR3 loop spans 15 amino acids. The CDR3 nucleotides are TGTGCCAGCAGCATTTTTAGCGGGATGGACAATGAGCAGTTCTTC. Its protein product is CASSIFSGMDNEQFF.

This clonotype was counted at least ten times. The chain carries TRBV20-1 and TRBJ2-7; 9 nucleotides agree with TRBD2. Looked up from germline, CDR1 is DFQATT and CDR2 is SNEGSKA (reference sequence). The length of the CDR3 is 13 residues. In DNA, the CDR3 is TGCAGAGCCTTAGCGGGAGAAAGGTACGAGCAGTACTTC. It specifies CRALAGERYEQYF.

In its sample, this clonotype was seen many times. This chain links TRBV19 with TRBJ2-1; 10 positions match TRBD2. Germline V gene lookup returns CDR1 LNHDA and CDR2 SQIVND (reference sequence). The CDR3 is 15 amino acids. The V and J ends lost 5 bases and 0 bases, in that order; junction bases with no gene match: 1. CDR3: CASSPSGSSYNEQFF. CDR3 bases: TGTGCCAGTAGTCCTAGCGGGAGCTCCTACAATGAGCAGTTCTTC. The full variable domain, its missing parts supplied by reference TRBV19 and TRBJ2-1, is DGGITQSPKYLFRKEGQNVTLSCEQNLNHDAMYWYRQDPGQGLRLIYYSQIVNDFQKGDIAEGYSVSREKKESFPLTVTSAQKNPTAFYLCASSPSGSSYNEQFFGPGTRLTVL.

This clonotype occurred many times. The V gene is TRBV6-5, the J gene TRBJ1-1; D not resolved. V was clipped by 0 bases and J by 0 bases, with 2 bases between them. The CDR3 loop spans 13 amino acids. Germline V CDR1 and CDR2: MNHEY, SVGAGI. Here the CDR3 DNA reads TGTGCCAGCAGTTACTCGGTGAACACTGAAGCTTTCTTT. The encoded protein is CASSYSVNTEAFF.